This T cell receptor (beta chain) was sequenced for a study of shared clonotypes between healthy human individuals. Sequencing was performed with immunoSEQ multiplex PCR; in TCRdb, only in-frame clones are kept and a portion is missing. The top ten clones hold about 0.38% of a sample with approximately 2.5 million clones, approximately 94% of them seen once. On this clone: This sample also contains other DNA sequences that code for the same CDR3.

Input material: naive CD4+ T cells from PBMCs. The subset here: CD45RA+ positively selected. The receptor was isolated from a man aged 18 to 35 in good health. Some clones in this sample may be carry-over from other donors' samples.

The CDR3 DNA reads TGTGCCAGCTCGCCTTCAGGGACGGATACGCAGTATTTT. Protein product: CASSPSGTDTQYF. The chain employs TRBV18 and TRBJ2-3; tentatively, D is TRBD1 or TRBD2 (5 bases each). The V end was cut by 6 bases, the J end by 6 bases, with 13 bases between. The CDR3 runs to 13 residues. Germline V gene data show CDR1 as KGHSH and CDR2 as LQKENI.